The clone carrying this TCR beta chain was found many times. These data belong to a study of CD8 T cells in ankylosing spondylitis. TCRdb re-called the 5' RACE reads with MiXCR, one entry per CDR3 protein. The sample has about 130,000 distinct CDR3 sequences, about 13% seen once; the top ten hold 2.5% to 3%. V was cut by 12 bases and J by 5 bases, with 13 bases left in between. The V gene's germline CDR1 is KGHDR and CDR2 SFDVKD. CDR3 length: 12 amino acids. This TCR derives from a female donor with ankylosing spondylitis or in good health (not recorded which). The chain combines TRBV24-1 with TRBJ2-1; D perhaps matches TRBD2 (6 bases). Specimen: blood, either unsorted or a sorted T cell fraction (not recorded which). CDR3 DNA: TGTGCCGCCGGGACTCGAGACAATGAGCAGTTCTTC. The encoded protein is CAAGTRDNEQFF.